This note documents a single T cell receptor (beta chain) sequence. The antigen remains unidentified. This sample stems from a study of T-cell memory formation after mild COVID-19. Study-level findings and limits: Memory cells collected pre-infection included some clones that later responded, suggesting cross-reactive memory joined. Contracting CD4+ clones lay largely in CM and EM, with CD8+ ones residing in EMRA.

MiXCR, run by TCRdb on the 5' RACE reads, gives a single entry per CDR3 protein. The sample includes 200,000 to 250,000 distinct CDR3 sequences, under 12% of them seen just once. V gave up 0 bases and J gave up 4 bases, with 14 bases separating them. Germline V gene sequence: CDR1 SGHRS, CDR2 YFSETQ. This CDR3 is 15 amino acids long. The TCR was taken from a man aged 18 to 35 who had mild COVID-19 (a few samples of this study predate the infection). Cell type and time point are not known. The sample comprised PBMCs or a T cell subset sorted from them (not recorded which). This chain joins TRBV5-1 and TRBJ2-7; either TRBD1 or TRBD2 may fit D (5 bases each). The CDR3 is CASSLEASWGYEQYF. The DNA for the CDR3 is TGCGCCAGCAGCTTGGAGGCTAGCTGGGGGTACGAGCAGTACTTC.